This T cell receptor beta chain is drawn from a study of T cell responses to AZD1222 COVID-19 vaccine. Repertoires were generated with immunoSEQ multiplex PCR, while TCRdb's copy carries only in-frame clones and drops some. The table lists around 120,000 clones, around 90% of them singletons, with less than 2.5% in the top ten. The V gene's germline CDR1 is KGHDR and CDR2 SFDVKD. Trimming pared 6 bases from V and 0 bases from J, leaving 8 bases between. This CDR3 has 14 residues. The chain joins TRBV24-1 to TRBJ1-5, with D unclear. This receptor was identified in an adult who received the AZD1222 COVID-19 vaccine. The sequencing here drew on peripheral blood, taken 28 days after the second AZD1222 dose. CDR3 nucleotides: TGTGCCACCAGTTCGGACCTTAGCAATCAGCCCCAGCATTTT. Translated: CATSSDLSNQPQHF.